The text below deals with one T cell receptor (beta chain). What it recognizes is unknown. Measured with immunoSEQ multiplex PCR; TCRdb has only the in-frame clones, and not every one. Counted here are some 21,000 clones, over 70% occurring once; the ten biggest clones make up approximately 3.6%. The data originate from a study of tumor-infiltrating lymphocytes in localized non-small cell lung cancer. Study-wide results and limits: Only some patients had TCR sequencing, depending on available tissue. Tumor T-cell fraction from TCR sequencing was not associated with recurrence-free survival (p = 0.61).

From germline, CDR1 is MNHEY and CDR2 SVGAGI. The CDR3 is 15 residues long. V shed 6 bases and J shed 0 bases, with 14 bases lying between them. The chain is built from TRBV6-5 and TRBJ1-1; a possible D gene is TRBD1 (5 bases). This TCR derives from a human donor with non-small cell lung cancer. The sample was lung tumor tissue. The CDR3 loop reads CASRTRDGLNTEAFF. CDR3 coding DNA: TGTGCCAGCAGGACCCGGGACGGATTGAACACTGAAGCTTTCTTT.